This T cell receptor beta chain was recorded in a study of blood T cell repertoires in COVID-19. Across the study: Researchers got acute and convalescent COVID-19 samples from the United States, Italy and Spain. From T cells, B-cell-depleted T cells, or PBMCs came the material, which was cDNA or gDNA.

Original processing methods: Nucleated cell counts were estimated from reference gene primer amplification. The method was immunoSEQ multiplex PCR; TCRdb's version includes in-frame clones alone and lacks a portion of them. D and trimming were read from the DNA, whereas the V and J calls and clone size are those reported in that table. The profile shows about 190,000 clones, less than 90% of them singletons. V shed 9 bases, J shed 1 base, and the junction held 2 bases outside the gene matches. Germline values: CDR1 MDHEN, CDR2 SYDVKM. The CDR3 loop spans 13 amino acids. The V call is TRBV28, the J call TRBJ2-1, with TRBD1 matching over 8 bases. The sequencing input was peripheral blood. The sequence was obtained from a man aged 25 to 40 with acute or convalescent COVID-19. The CDR3 spells CASRQGSYNEQFF. CDR3 nucleotides: TGTGCCAGTCGACAGGGGTCCTACAATGAGCAGTTCTTC. The full variable domain, in which reference TRBV28 and TRBJ2-1 provide the parts outside the CDR3, is DVKVTQSSRYLVKRTGEKVFLECVQDMDHENMFWYRQDPGLGLRLIYFSYDVKMKEKGDIPEGYSVSREKKERFSLILESASTNQTSMYLCASRQGSYNEQFFGPGTRLTVL.